This T cell receptor beta chain was retrieved from a study of post-analysis software for immune sequencing data. For the study at large: Both relapsing-remitting and secondary progressive multiple sclerosis featured among the disease courses, as did progressive-relapsing multiple sclerosis. Points from the study as a whole: TRBV5-6, TRBV5-1 and TRBV20-1 belonged to a set of a handful of TRBV segments that were more frequent in patients than controls. Controls' normalized Chao1 diversity significantly exceeded that of multiple sclerosis patients.

The CDR3 consists of 13 residues. Germline values: CDR1 GTSNPN, CDR2 SVGIG (reference sequence). With respect to this clonotype: The antigen is not known.

Each TCR beta cDNA library carried unique molecular identifiers. Once roughly 0.85 to 11 million T cells were used, approximately 470,000 cDNA molecules resulted. TCRdb reprocessed the PCR reads via MiXCR and lists one record per CDR3 protein. This sample yields hundreds of thousands of distinct CDR3 sequences, of which about 40% are seen a single time; around 5% belongs to the top ten. The clonotype was recovered from a girl aged 10-17 years with multiple sclerosis. V and J are TRBV30 and TRBJ1-5, with D perhaps TRBD1 (5 bases). The sample taken for sequencing was blood. This chain's CDR3 is CTLDQGSNQPQHF. The CDR3 DNA reads TGTACCTTAGACCAGGGAAGCAATCAGCCCCAGCATTTT.